This T cell receptor (beta chain) was recorded in a study of blood T cells in healthy people across ages. PCR was performed a second time for 7 to 11 cycles using a sample-barcoded 5' primer and a J-beta primer mix. TCRdb used MiXCR to reprocess the 5' RACE reads, holding one entry per CDR3 protein. Seen here are about 680,000 distinct CDR3 sequences, around 45% observed once, and the top ten hold under 35%. There are 13 residues in the CDR3. Unmatched junction bases numbered 3, after V lost 5 bases and J lost 2 bases. This clonotype was recorded a few times. Material: blood. The chain links TRBV12-3 or TRBV12-4 to TRBJ2-7, with 7 bases matching TRBD1. This clonotype was sampled from a woman in her sixties or seventies in good health. The CDR3 DNA follows: TGTGCCAGCAGTGTACAGGGGCCCTACGAGCAGTACTTC. Protein: CASSVQGPYEQYF.